The 10 T cell receptor beta chains listed next were all sequenced from one sample in a study of T cell responses to AZD1222 COVID-19 vaccine. Sequencing used immunoSEQ multiplex PCR; TCRdb keeps in-frame clones, though not all of them. Counted here are about 130,000 clones, 86% occurring once; the ten biggest clones make up approximately 12%. The sample in question was peripheral blood, obtained on day 0 of AZD1222 vaccination. Source of these receptors: an adult in good health.

The J gene is TRBJ1-1, the V gene TRBV5-5; D unclear. V lost 4 bases and J 2 bases, leaving 15 bases between the germline ends. Germline CDR1 and CDR2: SGHKS and YYEKEE (reference sequence). The CDR3 has 15 residues. The CDR3, as DNA: TGTGCCAGCAGCCCTCGAGTAGGGATAAACACTGAAGCTTTCTTT. Translated: CASSPRVGINTEAFF.

This clone has only a few counts. This chain links TRBV6-5 with TRBJ2-3, with TRBD2 as a possible D gene (5 bases). This CDR3 contains 15 residues. From germline, CDR1 is MNHEY and CDR2 SVGAGI. Trimming shortened V by 0 bases and J by 5 bases, and 12 bases separated the two germline ends. This CDR3 is CASSYSMSGVDTQYF. CDR3 in DNA: TGTGCCAGCAGTTACTCGATGTCCGGGGTAGATACGCAGTATTTT.

The genes are TRBV4-3 and TRBJ1-1; D possibly corresponds to TRBD1 (6 bases). Germline V gene sequence: CDR1 LGHNA, CDR2 YSLEER. V was shortened by 1 base and J by 4 bases, with 22 bases between the two germline ends. This CDR3 comprises 18 residues. The CDR3 DNA is TGCGCCAGCAGCCAAGGGAACCCAGGGTCGGGAGGGGGCACTGAAGCTTTCTTT. Translation gives CASSQGNPGSGGGTEAFF.

This sequence joins TRBV29-1 and TRBJ1-1, with D perhaps matching TRBD1 (6 bases). In germline, CDR1 is SQVTM, CDR2 ANQGSEA. V was shortened by 5 bases and J by 4 bases, with 11 bases between the two germline ends. This CDR3 is 12 amino acids long. The CDR3 reads CSVPQGATEAFF. CDR3 DNA: TGCAGCGTTCCACAGGGAGCCACTGAAGCTTTCTTT.

In this sample, this clone turned up a few times. The chain is built from TRBV12-5 and TRBJ2-2; D is uncertain. Germline CDR1 LGHNT, CDR2 FRNRAP. The CDR3 is 13 amino acids. V was pared by 5 bases and J by 3 bases, with 7 bases between. CDR3 loop: CASGMADTGELFF. The CDR3 DNA reads as TGTGCTAGTGGTATGGCGGACACCGGGGAGCTGTTTTTT.

CDR3 DNA sequence: TGTGCCAGCAGCTTAGAACAGTACAATGAGCAGTTCTTC. Translated, it gives CASSLEQYNEQFF. The rearrangement uses TRBV7-2 and TRBJ2-1; D unclear. The ends were cut back, 1 base at V and 4 bases at J, with 5 bases in the middle. The CDR3 is 13 residues long. Germline CDR1 is SGHTA and CDR2 is FQGNSA.

The chain links TRBV3-1 (or the pseudogene TRBV3-2) to TRBJ1-2, with a weak D call TRBD1 (6 bases). Trimming pared 4 bases from V and 4 bases from J, leaving 16 bases between. The germline V gene has CDR1 LGHDT and CDR2 YNNKEL (reference sequence). CDR3 length: 15 residues. The CDR3 bases are TGTGCCAGCAGCCCCTCAGGGGCTGATGCCTATGGCTACACCTTC. Translating it yields CASSPSGADAYGYTF.

The chain combines TRBV6-5 with TRBJ2-5; D ambiguous. The germline V and J ends were trimmed by 6 bases and 0 bases, with 11 bases remaining between them. In germline, CDR1 is MNHEY, CDR2 SVGAGI. There are 14 residues in the CDR3. CDR3: CASSFGRYQETQYF. In DNA form, the CDR3 reads TGTGCCAGCAGCTTCGGACGGTACCAAGAGACCCAGTACTTC.

The chain joins TRBV6-2 or TRBV6-3 to TRBJ2-7, with 8 bases aligning to TRBD2. CDR3 length: 16 residues. V lost 0 bases, J lost 3 bases, and 7 bases stayed unmatched. Germline V gene sequence: CDR1 MNHEY, CDR2 SVGEGT. Here the CDR3 DNA reads TGTGCCAGCAGTTACTCGAAGTATGCGGGAGGCTACGAGCAGTACTTC. Its translation is CASSYSKYAGGYEQYF.

The J gene is TRBJ2-7, the V gene TRBV19; D is undetermined. The germline CDR1 and CDR2 sequences are LNHDA and SQIVND (reference sequence). Trimming cost V 3 bases and J 0 bases, with 15 bases left between them. The CDR3 spans 16 residues. DNA of the CDR3: TGTGCCAGTAGTATGATATCCGCAACGAGCTCCTACGAGCAGTACTTC. Its protein is CASSMISATSSYEQYF.